The rows below give T cell receptor beta chains drawn from one sample of a study of tumor and adjacent non-tumor tissue in lung cancer. TCRdb re-called the multiplex PCR reads through MiXCR, storing one row per CDR3 protein. Among approximately 86,000 distinct CDR3 sequences listed, roughly two thirds were seen once. Source material: lung tumor tissue. The receptors derive from a woman aged 40 to 50 with non-small cell lung cancer. Both conserved end residues are part of each CDR3. A D gene is named only where the DNA matches it firmly. Rows give clone size only sometimes, using once, few, many, or a class for an expanded clone.

clone size: once
J gene: TRBJ1-6
V gene: TRBV11-2
D gene: -
CDR3 DNA: TGTACCAGCAGCTTGGCCTCGGGGAATAATTTACCCCTCCACTTT
CDR3 protein: CTSSLASGNNLPLHF

clone size: -
J gene: TRBJ1-2
V gene: TRBV5-1
D gene: -
CDR3 DNA: TGCGCCAGAAGCCCCGACAGGAGCCTCTATGGCTACACCTTC
CDR3 protein: CARSPDRSLYGYTF

clone size: -
J gene: TRBJ2-5
V gene: TRBV11-2
D gene: -
CDR3 DNA: TGCGCCAGCAGCTCCCAAGGAGGGGGGGCCAGCGTGACCCAGTATTTC
CDR3 protein: CASSSQGGGASVTQYF

clone size: -
J gene: TRBJ2-3
V gene: TRBV11-2
D gene: TRBD2
CDR3 DNA: TGCACCAGCAGCTTAAGCGGGGGTAGCACAGATACGCAGTATTTC
CDR3 protein: CTSSLSGGSTDTQYF

clone size: -
J gene: TRBJ2-7
V gene: TRBV29-1
D gene: TRBD2
CDR3 DNA: TGCAGCGTCACGACTAGCGGGAGGGCGACCTACGAGCACTACTTC
CDR3 protein: CSVTTSGRATYEHYF

clone size: once
J gene: TRBJ2-5
V gene: TRBV5-6
D gene: -
CDR3 DNA: TGTGCCAGCAGTGCTACAGGGGAGGGAGAGACCCAGTACTTC
CDR3 protein: CASSATGEGETQYF

clone size: once
J gene: TRBJ2-7
V gene: TRBV29-1
D gene: TRBD2
CDR3 DNA: TGCCGCGCCGGGACTAGCGGGAACTACGAACAGTACTTC
CDR3 protein: CRAGTSGNYEQYF

clone size: many
J gene: TRBJ2-7
V gene: TRBV6-5
D gene: -
CDR3 DNA: TGTGCCAGCAGCCCAGGACCTAACTTAAATCTCTACGAGCAGTACTTC
CDR3 protein: CASSPGPNLNLYEQYF

clone size: -
J gene: TRBJ2-4
V gene: TRBV28
D gene: -
CDR3 DNA: TGTGCCAGCAGGCCCAGACACCGCAAAAACATACAGTACTTC
CDR3 protein: CASRPRHRKNIQYF

clone size: -
J gene: TRBJ2-1
V gene: TRBV11-2
D gene: TRBD2
CDR3 DNA: TGTGCCAGTAACTTAGGATTAACTAGCGGGGGTCATGAGCAGTTCTTC
CDR3 protein: CASNLGLTSGGHEQFF

clone size: -
J gene: TRBJ2-7
V gene: TRBV5-1
D gene: -
CDR3 DNA: TGCGCCAGCAGTCAGATCTACGAGCAGTACTTC
CDR3 protein: CASSQIYEQYF

clone size: -
J gene: TRBJ2-5
V gene: TRBV5-1
D gene: -
CDR3 DNA: TGCGCCAACAGCCTGGGGACACTGAGTAAGGAGATCCAGTACTTC
CDR3 protein: CANSLGTLSKEIQYF

clone size: medium-sized
J gene: TRBJ1-2
V gene: TRBV6-5
D gene: TRBD1
CDR3 DNA: TGTGCCAGCAGTTACCAGGGGGGGGATGGCTACACCTTC
CDR3 protein: CASSYQGGDGYTF

clone size: -
J gene: TRBJ2-3
V gene: TRBV11-1
D gene: TRBD2
CDR3 DNA: TGTGCCAGCAGCTCGAGCGGGGGGGCAGACACAGATACGCAGTTTTTT
CDR3 protein: CASSSSGGADTDTQFF

clone size: -
J gene: TRBJ1-6
V gene: TRBV7-9
D gene: -
CDR3 DNA: TGTGCCAGCAGCAACAGGGACGGAAGGAATTCACCCCTCCACTTT
CDR3 protein: CASSNRDGRNSPLHF

clone size: -
J gene: TRBJ2-2
V gene: TRBV2
D gene: TRBD1
CDR3 DNA: TGTGCCAGCGGTTCACAGGGGAGAGGGAGCGGGGAGCTGTTTTTT
CDR3 protein: CASGSQGRGSGELFF

clone size: medium-sized
J gene: TRBJ2-1
V gene: TRBV11-3
D gene: -
CDR3 DNA: TGTGCCAGCAGCTTCCGTCACAGTCTTGCCTACAATGAGCAGTTCTTC
CDR3 protein: CASSFRHSLAYNEQFF

clone size: -
J gene: TRBJ1-2
V gene: TRBV13
D gene: TRBD1
CDR3 DNA: TGTGCCAGCAGCATTGGACAGGACAACTATGGCTACACTTTC
CDR3 protein: CASSIGQDNYGYTF

clone size: -
J gene: TRBJ1-5
V gene: TRBV6-5
D gene: -
CDR3 DNA: TGTGCCTGCAGTTACACTACGAGAGCCGATCAGCCCCAGCATTTT
CDR3 protein: CACSYTTRADQPQHF

clone size: -
J gene: TRBJ2-1
V gene: TRBV29-1
D gene: -
CDR3 DNA: TGCAGCGTCCAGGGGACGTGGAATGAGCAGCTCTTC
CDR3 protein: CSVQGTWNEQLF

clone size: many
J gene: TRBJ2-7
V gene: TRBV20-1
D gene: -
CDR3 DNA: TGCAGTACCGGGAGTGTCTACGAGCAGTACTTC
CDR3 protein: CSTGSVYEQYF

clone size: few
J gene: TRBJ1-1
V gene: TRBV19
D gene: -
CDR3 DNA: TGTGTCAGTCACAGGGCGGTTGGTGAAGCTTTCTTT
CDR3 protein: CVSHRAVGEAFF

clone size: -
J gene: TRBJ1-1
V gene: TRBV6-1
D gene: TRBD1
CDR3 DNA: TGCGCCAGCAAGCGGTACAGGGGTATGAACACTGAAGCTTTCTTT
CDR3 protein: CASKRYRGMNTEAFF

clone size: once
J gene: TRBJ2-6
V gene: TRBV6-1
D gene: -
CDR3 DNA: TGTGCCAATCGGGTGGGGGGTTCTGGGACCAACGTCCTGACTTTC
CDR3 protein: CANRVGGSGTNVLTF

clone size: -
J gene: TRBJ1-1
V gene: TRBV5-1
D gene: TRBD1
CDR3 DNA: TGCGCCAGCAGCCTTATCGGGACAGGGGATGTGAACACTGAAGTTTTCTTT
CDR3 protein: CASSLIGTGDVNTEVFF

clone size: -
J gene: TRBJ2-1
V gene: TRBV11-3
D gene: TRBD1
CDR3 DNA: TGTATCAGCAGACCCGGACAGGGGGGCAATGAGCAGTTCTTC
CDR3 protein: CISRPGQGGNEQFF

clone size: -
J gene: TRBJ2-3
V gene: TRBV11-2
D gene: -
CDR3 DNA: TGTGCTAGCAGCCCGAGAGGGTTTGGCACAGATACGCAGTATTTT
CDR3 protein: CASSPRGFGTDTQYF

clone size: many
J gene: TRBJ2-7
V gene: TRBV5-1
D gene: TRBD1
CDR3 DNA: TGCGCCAGCAGCTTCGGACAGGGGGGAGAAAGGTTCGAGCAGTACTTC
CDR3 protein: CASSFGQGGERFEQYF

clone size: many
J gene: TRBJ1-2
V gene: TRBV5-8
D gene: -
CDR3 DNA: TGTGCCAGCAGCTTAGCGGGGCTCTCAGGGGGCTACACCTTC
CDR3 protein: CASSLAGLSGGYTF

clone size: many
J gene: TRBJ1-5
V gene: TRBV28
D gene: -
CDR3 DNA: TGTGCCAGCAGTTTGGGAATTTACGCCCAGTCCCAGCATTTT
CDR3 protein: CASSLGIYAQSQHF

clone size: -
J gene: TRBJ1-4
V gene: TRBV4-1
D gene: -
CDR3 DNA: TGCGCCAGCAGCCAGGGGATTATAACTAATGAAAAACTGTTTTTC
CDR3 protein: CASSQGIITNEKLFF

clone size: few
J gene: TRBJ2-2
V gene: TRBV5-6
D gene: TRBD2
CDR3 DNA: TGTGCCAGCAGCTTGGATGGCCTAGCGGGAATCTTGGGGGAGCCGTTTTTT
CDR3 protein: CASSLDGLAGILGEPFF

clone size: few
J gene: TRBJ2-1
V gene: TRBV28
D gene: -
CDR3 DNA: TGTGCCAGCAGTTTTCCGGCTAGATACAATGAGCAGTTCTTC
CDR3 protein: CASSFPARYNEQFF

clone size: -
J gene: TRBJ2-1
V gene: TRBV12-3/TRBV12-4
D gene: TRBD2
CDR3 DNA: TGTGCCAGCAGTCGGACTAGCGGCCAGTTCTTC
CDR3 protein: CASSRTSGQFF

clone size: -
J gene: TRBJ2-2
V gene: TRBV5-1
D gene: -
CDR3 DNA: TGTGCCAGCAGCTTGGGGACCTCGGGCACCGGGGAGCTGTTTTTT
CDR3 protein: CASSLGTSGTGELFF

clone size: -
J gene: TRBJ1-5
V gene: TRBV20-1
D gene: -
CDR3 DNA: TGCAGTGTTAGAGGGGAGGCTCAGTCCCAGCATTTT
CDR3 protein: CSVRGEAQSQHF

clone size: -
J gene: TRBJ1-5
V gene: TRBV6-1
D gene: TRBD1
CDR3 DNA: TGTGCCAGCGCCGGAGACAGGGCGAGTAATCAGCCCCAGCATTTT
CDR3 protein: CASAGDRASNQPQHF

clone size: -
J gene: TRBJ1-1
V gene: TRBV12-3/TRBV12-4
D gene: -
CDR3 DNA: TGTGTCAGCAGTTTAGGTAGGCACCACGAAGCTTTCTTT
CDR3 protein: CVSSLGRHHEAFF

clone size: -
J gene: TRBJ2-7
V gene: TRBV28
D gene: TRBD2
CDR3 DNA: TGTGCCAGCAGTTTGCAGCCCGGGACTAGCGCCGATGTCTCCTACGAGCAGTACTTC
CDR3 protein: CASSLQPGTSADVSYEQYF

clone size: -
J gene: TRBJ2-1
V gene: TRBV6-6
D gene: TRBD2
CDR3 DNA: TGTGCCAACAGCACTGACGGGGGGGCCTACAATGAGCAGTTCTTC
CDR3 protein: CANSTDGGAYNEQFF

clone size: -
J gene: TRBJ2-4
V gene: TRBV12-3/TRBV12-4
D gene: TRBD1
CDR3 DNA: TGTGCTAGCAGTAAGGGACAGGGGAGGTTTCAGTACTTC
CDR3 protein: CASSKGQGRFQYF

clone size: -
J gene: TRBJ1-2
V gene: TRBV6-1
D gene: -
CDR3 DNA: TGTGCCAGCGGTGAACAGGCGTCCTGGCCTAACTATGGCTACACTTTC
CDR3 protein: CASGEQASWPNYGYTF

clone size: -
J gene: TRBJ2-7
V gene: TRBV6-1
D gene: -
CDR3 DNA: TGTGTCAGCAGTGTACAACCTCCTTATTACGAGCAGTACTTC
CDR3 protein: CVSSVQPPYYEQYF

clone size: -
J gene: TRBJ2-7
V gene: TRBV2
D gene: -
CDR3 DNA: TGTGCCAGCAGCGGGGACCGCGTGAGCTCCTACGGGCAGTACTTC
CDR3 protein: CASSGDRVSSYGQYF

clone size: few
J gene: TRBJ1-2
V gene: TRBV2
D gene: -
CDR3 DNA: TGTACCAGCAGTGAGCACGACAAATCGAACTATGGCTACACCTTC
CDR3 protein: CTSSEHDKSNYGYTF

clone size: -
J gene: TRBJ1-5
V gene: TRBV6-5
D gene: TRBD1
CDR3 DNA: TGTGCCTGCAGTTATACCACAGGGGCAGATCAGCCCCAGCATTTT
CDR3 protein: CACSYTTGADQPQHF

clone size: -
J gene: TRBJ2-2
V gene: TRBV7-2
D gene: -
CDR3 DNA: TGTGCCAGCAGCCCGAGGGTCACCGGGGAGCTGTTATTT
CDR3 protein: CASSPRVTGELLF

clone size: once
J gene: TRBJ2-1
V gene: TRBV30
D gene: -
CDR3 DNA: TGTGCCTGGAATCGACAGTCCGCACTCAATGAGCAGTTCTTC
CDR3 protein: CAWNRQSALNEQFF

clone size: -
J gene: TRBJ1-6
V gene: TRBV12-3/TRBV12-4
D gene: TRBD1
CDR3 DNA: TGTGCCAGCGGGCTAGGGGGCTCACCCCTCCACTTT
CDR3 protein: CASGLGGSPLHF

clone size: -
J gene: TRBJ1-2
V gene: TRBV4-1
D gene: -
CDR3 DNA: TGCGTCAGCAGCCATGGGTATGGGGGCTACACCTTC
CDR3 protein: CVSSHGYGGYTF

clone size: -
J gene: TRBJ2-7
V gene: TRBV5-6
D gene: -
CDR3 DNA: TGTACCAGCAGCTTGATGGGGGCCCAACGAGCACACGAGCAGCACTTC
CDR3 protein: CTSSLMGAQRAHEQHF

clone size: many
J gene: TRBJ2-5
V gene: TRBV5-1
D gene: TRBD2
CDR3 DNA: TGCGCCAGCAGCTTGGCGGCTAGCGGGAGATTGGAGACCCAGTACTTC
CDR3 protein: CASSLAASGRLETQYF

clone size: -
J gene: TRBJ2-3
V gene: TRBV6-1
D gene: -
CDR3 DNA: TGTGCCAGCAGGGGTGTGGTGGCCGAACCTCGGCTGAATGCGCAGTATTTT
CDR3 protein: CASRGVVAEPRLNAQYF

clone size: -
J gene: TRBJ1-1
V gene: TRBV6-1
D gene: TRBD1
CDR3 DNA: TGTGCCAGCAAATGGGACAGGGGTATGAACACTGAAGCTTTCTTT
CDR3 protein: CASKWDRGMNTEAFF

clone size: -
J gene: TRBJ1-6
V gene: TRBV5-1
D gene: -
CDR3 DNA: TGCGCCAGCAGTGGGGGCAGGGAGAGCTCACCCCTCCACTTT
CDR3 protein: CASSGGRESSPLHF

clone size: -
J gene: TRBJ2-5
V gene: TRBV4-1
D gene: -
CDR3 DNA: TGCGCCAGTAGCCAAGCTCCCACCAGGGCAGAGACCCAGTACTTC
CDR3 protein: CASSQAPTRAETQYF

clone size: once
J gene: TRBJ2-7
V gene: TRBV11-2
D gene: -
CDR3 DNA: TGTGCCAGCAGTTTAGATCCCCAGAGGTGCTATGAGCAGTACTTC
CDR3 protein: CASSLDPQRCYEQYF

clone size: many
J gene: TRBJ1-4
V gene: TRBV7-9
D gene: -
CDR3 DNA: TGTGCCAGCAGCCCCCGTATGGCAGGGTCTAATGAAAAACTGTTTTTT
CDR3 protein: CASSPRMAGSNEKLFF

clone size: -
J gene: TRBJ1-6
V gene: TRBV30
D gene: -
CDR3 DNA: TGTGCCTGGAGGCGGCTGTCACCCCTCCAATTT
CDR3 protein: CAWRRLSPLQF

clone size: -
J gene: TRBJ1-1
V gene: TRBV12-5
D gene: -
CDR3 DNA: TGTACTAGTGGACCTATGGACGGCTACGAAGTTTTCTTT
CDR3 protein: CTSGPMDGYEVFF